One sample yielded the 5 T cell receptor beta chains listed below, sequenced in a study of blood T cell repertoires in COVID-19. The table came from immunoSEQ multiplex PCR; TCRdb's copy has only in-frame clones and leaves some out. The sample yields around 300,000 clones, around 91% seen once. The sequenced sample consisted of PBMCs or T cells enriched from blood (not recorded which). The receptors derive from a woman aged 18 to 35 with acute COVID-19.

This chain links TRBV11-2 with TRBJ2-7; D is perhaps TRBD1 (6 bases). CDR1 SGHAT and CDR2 FQNNGV come from the germline V gene. The CDR3 runs 11 residues. CDR3 loop: CASAGAYEQYF. CDR3 bases: TGTGCTAGCGCAGGGGCCTACGAGCAGTACTTC.

CDR3 coding DNA: TGCAGCGTTGGAGCGCCCAAGCTGGAGCAGTACTTC. Translating it yields CSVGAPKLEQYF. The V call is TRBV29-1, the J call TRBJ2-7; D gene unclear. The CDR3 extends over 12 amino acids. V gave up 4 bases and J gave up 7 bases, with 14 bases separating them. CDR1 and CDR2 (germline): SQVTM, ANQGSEA.

The chain uses TRBV14 and TRBJ2-2; the D gene is possibly TRBD2 (5 bases). V was cut by 0 bases and J by 5 bases, with 7 bases left in between. The germline V gene encodes CDR1 SGHDN and CDR2 FVKESK. The CDR3 has 14 amino acids. The DNA of the CDR3 is TGTGCCAGCAGCCAAGAACTAGGTACCGGGGAGCTGTTTTTT. It codes for CASSQELGTGELFF.

The rearrangement links TRBV11-2 to TRBJ1-1; D may be TRBD1 (5 bases). Germline V gives CDR1 SGHAT, CDR2 FQNNGV. The CDR3 covers 15 residues. V lost 2 bases to trimming and J lost 0 bases, with 10 bases between them. This CDR3 reads CASSLNRGVNTEAFF. The DNA for the CDR3 is TGTGCCAGCAGCTTAAATAGGGGCGTGAACACTGAAGCTTTCTTT.

The chain joins TRBV27 to TRBJ2-7; 9 nucleotides agree with TRBD2. The CDR3 runs to 17 residues. V lost 6 bases and J lost 3; bases outside the gene matches: 15. Per the germline V gene, CDR1 is MNHEY and CDR2 is SMNVEV (reference sequence). Here the CDR3 DNA reads TGTGCCAGCAGCCGAGTCAAGATAGCGGGAGAACTCTACGAGCAGTACTTC. It is translated as CASSRVKIAGELYEQYF.